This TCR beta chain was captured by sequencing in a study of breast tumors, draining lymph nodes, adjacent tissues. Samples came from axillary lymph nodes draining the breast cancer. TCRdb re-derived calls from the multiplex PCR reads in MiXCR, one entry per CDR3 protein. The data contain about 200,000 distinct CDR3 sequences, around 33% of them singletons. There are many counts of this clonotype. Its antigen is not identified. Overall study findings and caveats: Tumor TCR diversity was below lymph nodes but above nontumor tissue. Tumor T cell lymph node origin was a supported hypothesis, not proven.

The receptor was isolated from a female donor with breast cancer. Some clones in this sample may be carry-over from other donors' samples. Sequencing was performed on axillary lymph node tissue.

CDR3 amino acids: CASSEAGTEYNSPLHF. CDR3 nucleotide sequence: TGTGCCAGCAGTGAAGCTGGGACAGAGTATAATTCACCCCTCCACTTT. The genes are TRBV2 and TRBJ1-6; 7 bases agree with TRBD1. This CDR3 contains 16 residues. Germline CDR1 SNHLY, CDR2 FYNNEI. Unmatched junction bases numbered 3, after V lost 0 bases and J lost 4 bases.